Following are 30 T cell receptor beta chains from one sample sequenced in a study of T cell repertoires in cytomegalovirus infection. Using its own MiXCR run on the reads, TCRdb lists one record per CDR3 protein. The sample lists 150,000 to 200,000 distinct CDR3 sequences, approximately 17% occurring once. Sequenced sample: CD8+ T cells from PBMCs. The receptor source for this set is a human donor in good health (CMV status not recorded). Some clones in this sample may be carry-over from other donors' samples.

This clonotype was seen a handful of times. The chain couples TRBV12-3 or TRBV12-4 to TRBJ2-2; no reliable D call. CDR3 length: 15 amino acids. The germline V and J ends were trimmed by 5 bases and 4 bases, with 14 bases remaining between them. The CDR3 DNA sequence: TGTGCCAGCAGTCCGACCGGCCGGGCCACCGGGGAGCTGTTTTTT. Protein product: CASSPTGRATGELFF.

V gene TRBV7-2 combines with J gene TRBJ2-1; TRBD1 is a possible D gene (6 bases). The CDR3 totals 15 residues. V lost 3 bases to trimming and J lost 6 bases, with 15 bases between them. Germline assignment: CDR1 SGHTA and CDR2 FQGNSA. The CDR3 nucleotides are TGTGCCAGCAGCTTGACGTCGACCAGGGGCAATGAGCAGTTCTTC. Its protein product is CASSLTSTRGNEQFF. Using reference TRBV7-2 and TRBJ2-1 for the parts outside the CDR3, the full variable domain is GAGVSQSPSNKVTEKGKDVELRCDPISGHTALYWYRQSLGQGLEFLIYFQGNSAPDKSGLPSDRFSAERTGGSVSTLTIQRTQQEDSAVYLCASSLTSTRGNEQFFGPGTRLTVL.

This clonotype was counted only a few times. The chain carries TRBV7-2 and TRBJ2-1; D could derive from TRBD1 or TRBD2 (5 bases each). Germline V gene sequence: CDR1 SGHTA, CDR2 FQGNSA. V lost 1 base and J 12 bases, leaving 13 bases between the germline ends. The CDR3 totals 13 residues. CDR3 loop: CASSLEGWDAQFF. CDR3 nucleotides: TGTGCCAGCAGCTTAGAGGGTTGGGACGCGCAGTTCTTC. Drawing the rest from reference TRBV7-2 and TRBJ2-1, the complete variable domain is GAGVSQSPSNKVTEKGKDVELRCDPISGHTALYWYRQSLGQGLEFLIYFQGNSAPDKSGLPSDRFSAERTGGSVSTLTIQRTQQEDSAVYLCASSLEGWDAQFFGPGTRLTVL.

The genes are TRBV6-2 or TRBV6-3 and TRBJ2-2; tentative D call: TRBD2 (6 bases). V lost 7 bases and J lost 6, with 24 bases in between. Looked up from germline, CDR1 is MNHEY and CDR2 is SVGEGT. CDR3 length: 17 amino acids. CDR3 DNA: TGTGCCAGCACCCCGGGGAACCGGGGGAAAATGGCCGGGGAGCTGTTTTTT. Protein product: CASTPGNRGKMAGELFF.

The V gene is TRBV6-1, the J gene TRBJ2-7, with D perhaps matching TRBD1 (5 bases). The germline V gene has CDR1 MNHNS and CDR2 SASEGT. The V end lost 4 bases, the J end lost 4 bases, and 8 bases lay between the germline ends. The CDR3 is made up of 12 amino acids. CDR3 nucleotides: TGTGCCAGCAGTGCGACAGATTACGAGCAGTACTTC. Translation gives CASSATDYEQYF.

This clonotype was seen a few times. The V call is TRBV2, the J call TRBJ2-1; D unresolved. This CDR3 contains 16 residues. CDR1 and CDR2 from the germline V gene are SNHLY and FYNNEI. V lost 7 bases, J lost 0 bases, and 16 bases lay in between. In nucleotides, the CDR3 is TGTGCCAGCATCCCCGCTCAGGAGATCTCCTACAATGAGCAGTTCTTC. It codes for CASIPAQEISYNEQFF.

The chain is built from TRBV7-2 and TRBJ1-1; D is perhaps TRBD1 (6 bases). V shed 5 bases and J shed 10 bases, with 14 bases lying between them. The germline CDR1 and CDR2 sequences are SGHTA and FQGNSA. This CDR3 comprises 12 residues. This CDR3 is CASSPSTGRAFF. As DNA, the CDR3 is TGTGCCAGCAGCCCCTCGACAGGTAGAGCTTTCTTT.

The chain employs TRBV5-5 and TRBJ2-7; 9 nucleotides line up with TRBD1. The CDR3 covers 15 residues. Germline CDR1 is SGHKS and CDR2 is YYEKEE (reference sequence). Losses at the gene ends were 0 bases for V and 5 bases for J; bases not matched to a gene: 6. The CDR3 spells CASSLDRDRAHEQYF. CDR3 nucleotides: TGTGCCAGCAGCTTGGACCGGGACAGGGCCCACGAGCAGTACTTC.

This clonotype was detected only a few times. The V gene is TRBV19, the J gene TRBJ2-7, with D possibly TRBD2 on 5 matching bases. This CDR3 contains 13 residues. V lost 5 bases, J lost 3 bases, and 11 bases lay in between. Germline CDR1 is LNHDA and CDR2 is SQIVND (reference sequence). The CDR3 sequence is CASSPGSGYEQYF. In nucleotides, the CDR3 is TGTGCCAGTAGTCCGGGGAGTGGCTACGAGCAGTACTTC.

This clonotype was counted a single time. This chain links TRBV12-5 with TRBJ1-1; 9 positions agree with TRBD1. In germline, CDR1 is LGHNT, CDR2 FRNRAP. Trimming at V came to 6 bases and at J to 9 bases, leaving 8 bases not matched to a gene. CDR3 length: 13 amino acids. CDR3 amino acids: CASGTGQGLQAFF. The DNA of the CDR3 is TGTGCTAGTGGGACGGGACAGGGACTACAAGCTTTCTTT.

The J gene is TRBJ2-7, the V gene TRBV12-3 or TRBV12-4; 10 nucleotides line up with TRBD1. The CDR3 contains 18 residues. V shed 6 bases, J shed 5 bases, and the junction held 19 bases outside the gene matches. CDR3 sequence: CASSLGGGTGVSRNEQYF. The CDR3 DNA sequence: TGTGCCAGCAGCCTTGGAGGCGGGACAGGGGTTTCTCGTAACGAGCAGTACTTC.

This clonotype showed up just a few times. The chain has TRBV7-6 and TRBJ2-5; a possible D gene is TRBD1 (5 bases). Looked up from germline, CDR1 is SGHVS and CDR2 is FNYEAQ. The CDR3 extends over 15 amino acids. V was trimmed by 5 bases and J by 5 bases, leaving 18 bases between them. CDR3 amino acids: CASSPSEGARETQYF. CDR3 in DNA: TGTGCCAGCAGCCCCTCAGAAGGGGCGAGGGAGACCCAGTACTTC.

This clonotype was seen only a few times. The genes are TRBV7-9 and TRBJ2-7; 10 bases fit TRBD2. V shed 4 bases and J 2 bases; nucleotides not matched to a gene: 11. There are 17 residues in the CDR3. Germline loops: CDR1 SEHNR, CDR2 FQNEAQ (reference sequence). The DNA of the CDR3 is TGTGCCAGCAGCTCTGCGGGCGGTAGCGGGGGGACCTACGAGCAGTACTTC. It encodes CASSSAGGSGGTYEQYF.

This clonotype was found a few times. The chain recombines TRBV5-1 with TRBJ1-1, with D unclear. The CDR3 consists of 12 residues. Germline V gene data show CDR1 as SGHRS and CDR2 as YFSETQ. The V end was cut by 3 bases, the J end by 3 bases, with 6 bases between. The chain's CDR3 is CASSSDDTEAFF. The CDR3 coding sequence is TGCGCCAGCAGCTCAGACGACACTGAAGCTTTCTTT.

The chain combines TRBV11-2 with TRBJ2-3; D is undetermined. This CDR3 is 17 amino acids long. Germline V CDR1 and CDR2: SGHAT, FQNNGV. The V and J ends lost 1 base and 6 bases respectively, with 20 bases between them. CDR3 residues: CASSLGPSWTQTDTQYF. The CDR3 region has the DNA TGTGCCAGCAGCTTAGGCCCCTCTTGGACCCAAACGGATACGCAGTATTTT.

This clonotype was counted a few times. The chain is built from TRBV7-6 and TRBJ2-5; TRBD1 is a possible D gene (6 bases). There are 15 residues in the CDR3. Trimming stripped 5 bases from V and 2 bases from J, with 15 bases between. Germline lookup yields CDR1 SGHVS and CDR2 FNYEAQ. Written as DNA, the CDR3 is TGTGCCAGCAGCCCACCAGACAGGCCACAAGAGACCCAGTACTTC. Amino acids: CASSPPDRPQETQYF.

This clonotype was recorded a few times. The genes are TRBV7-3 and TRBJ2-3, with TRBD2 identical over 8 bases. This CDR3 comprises 15 residues. The V gene end was trimmed by 5 bases and the J gene end by 5 bases; junction bases not matched to a gene: 9. Germline loops: CDR1 SGHTA, CDR2 FQGTGA. The CDR3 loop is CASSHRAGVEDTQYF. Here the CDR3 DNA reads TGTGCCAGCAGCCATCGAGCGGGGGTAGAAGATACGCAGTATTTT.

The chain carries TRBV9 and TRBJ1-5, with D unresolved. The CDR3 totals 13 residues. The germline gives CDR1 SGDLS, CDR2 YYNGEE. V lost 1 base and J 6 bases, leaving 8 bases between the germline ends. CDR3 coding DNA: TGTGCCAGCAGCGTAACCTTGGGTCAGCCCCAGCATTTT. Amino acids: CASSVTLGQPQHF.

The V and J genes are TRBV11-1 and TRBJ1-1; D is uncertain. Trimming left V 0 bases short and J 1 base short, with 9 bases between. The CDR3 sequence is 15 residues long. Germline V gene lookup returns CDR1 SGHAT and CDR2 FQDESV (reference sequence). In DNA, the CDR3 is TGTGCCAGCAGCTTAGCGCGGGTGGGGAACACTGAAGCTTTCTTT. Translation gives CASSLARVGNTEAFF.

This clonotype was seen more than once but under ten times. The chain has TRBV5-6 and TRBJ2-7; perhaps TRBD2 as D (7 bases). Germline V gene lookup returns CDR1 SGHDT and CDR2 YYEEEE. V dropped 6 bases and J dropped 6 bases, with 19 bases sitting between them. This CDR3 has 14 amino acids. CDR3 protein: CASTWGGSSSEQYF. CDR3 nucleotide sequence: TGTGCCAGCACCTGGGGGGGCTCTAGTTCCGAGCAGTACTTC.

CDR3 residues: CATSRDGTATDTQYF. CDR3 DNA sequence: TGTGCCACCAGCAGAGATGGGACAGCAACAGATACGCAGTATTTT. This chain connects TRBV15 to TRBJ2-3, with 7 nucleotides matching TRBD1. V trimming: 0 bases; J trimming: 3 bases; junction bases outside the gene matches: 3. This CDR3 comprises 15 residues. Germline assignment: CDR1 LNHNV and CDR2 YYDKDF (reference sequence). Using reference TRBV15 and TRBJ2-3 for the parts outside the CDR3, the full variable domain is DAMVIQNPRYQVTQFGKPVTLSCSQTLNHNVMYWYQQKSSQAPKLLFHYYDKDFNNEADTPDNFQSRRPNTSFCFLDIRSPGLGDTAMYLCATSRDGTATDTQYFGPGTRLTVL.

This chain links TRBV9 with TRBJ1-1; D may be TRBD1 (5 bases). Trimming removed 3 bases from V and 3 bases from J, with 12 bases in between. CDR3 length equals 14 residues. In germline, CDR1 is SGDLS, CDR2 YYNGEE. The CDR3 sequence: CASSAPPGDTEAFF. CDR3 nucleotides: TGTGCCAGCAGCGCCCCCCCGGGGGACACTGAAGCTTTCTTT.

This sequence joins TRBV7-9 and TRBJ1-1; 7 nucleotides line up with TRBD1. J gave up 5 bases and V 5 bases, and 8 bases lay outside the gene matches. Germline V gives CDR1 SEHNR, CDR2 FQNEAQ (reference sequence). The CDR3 is 14 amino acids. CDR3 sequence: CASSPGQRLTEAFF. CDR3 nucleotides: TGTGCCAGCAGCCCGGGACAGCGCCTAACTGAAGCTTTCTTT. Based on the CDR3 plus reference TRBV7-9 and TRBJ1-1, the full variable domain is DTGVSQNPRHKITKRGQNVTFRCDPISEHNRLYWYRQTLGQGPEFLTYFQNEAQLEKSRLLSDRFSAERPKGSFSTLEIQRTEQGDSAMYLCASSPGQRLTEAFFGQGTRLTVV.

This chain joins TRBV7-8 and TRBJ2-7; maybe TRBD2 (5 bases). The CDR3 spans 12 residues. Germline V gene lookup returns CDR1 SGHVS and CDR2 FQNEAQ. V shed 5 bases and J shed 4 bases, with 9 bases lying between them. The CDR3 bases are TGTGCCAGCAGCACGAGGGTGTACGAGCAGTACTTC. Encoded protein: CASSTRVYEQYF.

This clonotype was counted between two and nine times. The chain carries TRBV7-9 and TRBJ2-4; perhaps TRBD1 as D (6 bases). This CDR3 has 14 residues. Germline V CDR1 and CDR2: SEHNR, FQNEAQ (reference sequence). V shed 5 bases and J shed 4 bases, with 12 bases lying between them. CDR3 sequence reads: CASSQRDTKNIQYF. The CDR3 DNA is TGTGCCAGCAGCCAACGGGACACAAAAAACATTCAGTACTTC. Drawing the rest from reference TRBV7-9 and TRBJ2-4, the complete variable domain is DTGVSQNPRHKITKRGQNVTFRCDPISEHNRLYWYRQTLGQGPEFLTYFQNEAQLEKSRLLSDRFSAERPKGSFSTLEIQRTEQGDSAMYLCASSQRDTKNIQYFGAGTRLSVL.

The J gene is TRBJ2-7, the V gene TRBV2; D is possibly TRBD1 (6 bases). The CDR3 spans 13 residues. Germline V gene sequence: CDR1 SNHLY, CDR2 FYNNEI. V was clipped by 4 bases and J by 6 bases, with 13 bases between them. The CDR3 protein is CASSGRDILEQYF. The DNA for the CDR3 is TGTGCCAGCAGTGGCCGGGACATACTCGAGCAGTACTTC.

This clonotype was detected many times. The J gene is TRBJ2-3, the V gene TRBV7-6, with D uncertain. CDR1 is SGHVS, CDR2 FNYEAQ, per germline. V dropped 2 bases and J dropped 2 bases, with 2 bases sitting between them. The CDR3 is 12 amino acids. CDR3 in DNA: TGTGCCAGCAGCTTATTCACAGATACGCAGTATTTT. It translates to CASSLFTDTQYF.

The sample holds a few counts of this clonotype. This chain connects TRBV7-3 to TRBJ2-3, with 8 bases that match TRBD2. CDR1 is SGHTA and CDR2 is FQGTGA in the germline V gene. V was pared by 5 bases and J by 0 bases, with 13 bases of the junction left unmatched. The CDR3 runs to 18 residues. The CDR3 coding sequence is TGTGCCAGCAGCCCAAATCTTCTAGCGGGCGTTAGCACAGATACGCAGTATTTT. Translation: CASSPNLLAGVSTDTQYF.

This clonotype has a handful of counts. The V gene is TRBV6-1, the J gene TRBJ2-7, with 11 nucleotides matching TRBD1. V lost 5 bases and J lost 7; bases outside the gene matches: 7. CDR3 size: 14 residues. Germline assignment: CDR1 MNHNS and CDR2 SASEGT. Written as DNA, the CDR3 is TGTGCCAGCAGTCTGGGACAGGGGGTGAGGGAGCAGTACTTC. This sequence encodes CASSLGQGVREQYF.

This chain links TRBV7-2 with TRBJ1-2; D call uncertain. The CDR3 length is 11 residues. CDR1 is SGHTA and CDR2 is FQGNSA in the germline V gene. The V end was cut by 6 bases, the J end by 6 bases, with 8 bases between. CDR3 nucleotide sequence: TGTGCCAGCAGACCGACGGATGGCTACACCTTC. This gives the protein CASRPTDGYTF.